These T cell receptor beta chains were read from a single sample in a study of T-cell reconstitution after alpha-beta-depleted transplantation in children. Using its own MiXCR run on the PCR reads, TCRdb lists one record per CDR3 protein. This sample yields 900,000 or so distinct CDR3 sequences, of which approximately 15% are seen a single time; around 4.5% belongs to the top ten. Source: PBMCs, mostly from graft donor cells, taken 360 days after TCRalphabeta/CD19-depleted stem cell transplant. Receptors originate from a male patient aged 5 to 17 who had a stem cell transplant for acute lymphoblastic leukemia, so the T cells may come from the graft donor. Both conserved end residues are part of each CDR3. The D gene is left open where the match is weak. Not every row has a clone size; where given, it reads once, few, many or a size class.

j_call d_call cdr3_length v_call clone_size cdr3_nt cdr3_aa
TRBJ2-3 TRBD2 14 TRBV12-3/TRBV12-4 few TGTGCCAGCAGGACGGGACTAGTTTTGAATACGCAGTATTTT CASRTGLVLNTQYF
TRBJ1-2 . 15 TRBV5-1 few TGCGCCAGCAGCTTATCCGGACAGACGATCTATGGCTACACCTTC CASSLSGQTIYGYTF
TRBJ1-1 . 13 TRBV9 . TGTGCCAGCAGCGTAGCGGGGGGGGCTGAAGCTTTCTTT CASSVAGGAEAFF
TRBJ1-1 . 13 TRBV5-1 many TGCGCCAGCAGCTTGGCCGGTTCACAAGAAGCTTTCTTT CASSLAGSQEAFF
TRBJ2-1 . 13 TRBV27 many TGTGCCAGCAGTTTAGGCTACTGGAATGAGCAGTTCTTC CASSLGYWNEQFF
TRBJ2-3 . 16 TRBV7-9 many TGTGCCAGCAGCTTAGAGGGCCCATATCTGGCAGATACGCAGTATTTT CASSLEGPYLADTQYF
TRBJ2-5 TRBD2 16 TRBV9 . TGTGCCAGCAGCCCCCCGGGACTAGCGTTAGGAGAGACCCAGTACTTC CASSPPGLALGETQYF
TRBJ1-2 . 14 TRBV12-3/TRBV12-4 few TGTGCCAGCAGTCCTCACAGGGAGCTCTATGGCTACACCTTC CASSPHRELYGYTF
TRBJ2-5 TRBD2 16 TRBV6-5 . TGTGCCAGCAATATACTAGGACTAGCGGGCGAAGAGACCCAGTACTTC CASNILGLAGEETQYF
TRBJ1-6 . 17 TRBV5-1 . TGCGCCAGCAGCCATCGGGGGGGTGTAGGAGATAATTCACCCCTCCACTTT CASSHRGGVGDNSPLHF
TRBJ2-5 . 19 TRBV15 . TGTGCCACCAGCACGCGACCAAATGGCTGGGCCCTGTACCAAGAGACCCAGTACTTC CATSTRPNGWALYQETQYF
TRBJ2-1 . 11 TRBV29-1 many TGCAGCGTGGGGACTGTCATGAGGGAGTTCTTC CSVGTVMREFF
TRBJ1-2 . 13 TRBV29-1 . TGCAGCTGCGACTGCGGACGGAACTATGGCTACACCTTC CSCDCGRNYGYTF
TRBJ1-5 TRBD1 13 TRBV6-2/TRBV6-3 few TGTGCCAGCAGACAGGGGGCGAATCAGCCCCAGCATTTT CASRQGANQPQHF
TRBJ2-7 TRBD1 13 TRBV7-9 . TGTGCCAGCAGCTTGGGGACAGTTCTCGAGCAGTACTTC CASSLGTVLEQYF
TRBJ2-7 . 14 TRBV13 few TGTGCCAGCAACCAACATGGGGAGATCTACGAGCAGTACTTC CASNQHGEIYEQYF
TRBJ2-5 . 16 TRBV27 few TGTGCCAGCAGTTTACACTCAGGGGCTGGGGAAGAGACCCAGTACTTC CASSLHSGAGEETQYF
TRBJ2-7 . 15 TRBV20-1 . TGCAGTGCTAGAGCGGCGGAGACAGCCACCTACGAGCAGTACTTC CSARAAETATYEQYF
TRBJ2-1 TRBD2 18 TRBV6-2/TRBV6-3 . TGTGCCAGCAGCACAATCCATAGCAGGGTAGCGGGATTCAATGAGCAGTTCTTC CASSTIHSRVAGFNEQFF
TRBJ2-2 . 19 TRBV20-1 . TGCAGTCCTCAGTCCCACCTTGACAGAAGGGAAGGCAGCACCGGGGAGCTGTTTTTT CSPQSHLDRREGSTGELFF
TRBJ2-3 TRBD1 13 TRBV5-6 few TGTGCCAGCAGCTTGACAGGGGGCGGTACGCAGTATTTT CASSLTGGGTQYF
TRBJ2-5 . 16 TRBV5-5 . TGTGCCAGCAGCTTGGCCCGACCGACGACCCGAGAGACCCAGTACTTC CASSLARPTTRETQYF